One sample yielded the 20 T cell receptor beta chains listed below, sequenced in a study of breast tumors, draining lymph nodes, adjacent tissues. TCRdb reprocessed the multiplex PCR reads with MiXCR, giving one entry per CDR3 protein. This sample has 160,000 or so distinct CDR3 sequences, with about 34% found just once. Breast cancer patients provided tissue from their axillary draining lymph nodes. The sequenced material came from axillary lymph node tissue. The receptor set was obtained from a female donor with breast cancer. Some clones in this sample may be carry-over from other donors' samples.

This clonotype was counted a single time. Since a much larger clone is just one base distant, this may be a read error. This chain links TRBV5-1 with TRBJ2-1; TRBD2 matches 12 bases. The CDR3 totals 15 residues. The V gene's germline CDR1 is SGHRS and CDR2 YFSETQ. V shed 5 bases and J 7 bases; nucleotides not matched to a gene: 7. The CDR3, as DNA: TGCGCCAGCAGTCCTCTAGCGGGGGGGCTAAATGAGCAGTTCTTC. Protein sequence: CASSPLAGGLNEQFF. Supplemented by reference TRBV5-1 and TRBJ2-1, the full variable domain reads KAGVTQTPRYLIKTRGQQVTLSCSPISGHRSVSWYQQTPGQGLQFLFEYFSETQRNKGNFPGRFSGRQFSNSRSEMNVSTLELGDSALYLCASSPLAGGLNEQFFGPGTRLTVL.

The rearrangement joins TRBV12-3 or TRBV12-4 to TRBJ1-2; 8 bases align to TRBD1. The CDR3 spans 14 residues. The trim removed 6 bases at V and 8 bases at J, leaving 11 bases unmatched. CDR3 amino acids: CASSPNYRDRGYTF. The CDR3 DNA reads as TGTGCCAGCAGCCCAAATTACAGGGACAGGGGCTACACCTTC.

This clonotype was picked up many times. The rearrangement uses TRBV30 and TRBJ1-5; D unresolved. This CDR3 is 12 amino acids long. Trimming took off 2 bases at V and 1 base at J, with 3 bases between the two ends. Germline CDR1 is GTSNPN and CDR2 is SVGIG (reference sequence). The CDR3 spells CAWSLSNQPQHF. The CDR3 nucleotides read TGTGCCTGGAGTCTGAGCAATCAGCCCCAGCATTTT.

On this clonotype: Given the absence of the conserved phenylalanine or tryptophan at the CDR3 end, a read error is likely. Here the CDR3 DNA reads TGTGCCAGCAGCTATGATGGTACTGAAGCTTTCCTT. Protein sequence: CASSYDGTEAFL. The J gene is TRBJ1-1, the V gene TRBV12-3 or TRBV12-4; D gene unclear. Between the trimmed V and J ends, which lost 6 bases and 5 bases, there was a span of 10 bases. This CDR3 has 12 residues.

Details on this clonotype: Compared with germline, one end of the junction differs, possibly owing to a read error. The V call is TRBV12-3 or TRBV12-4, the J call TRBJ2-7; weak D call: TRBD2 (6 bases). This CDR3 is 24 amino acids long. The CDR3 sequence: CASSFFGGYLDPPKGTLGPYERYF. The CDR3 DNA reads as TGTGCCAGCAGTTTTTTTGGCGGATACCTAGACCCCCCAAAGGGGACTTTAGGACCCTACGAGCGGTACTTC.

This clonotype was observed at least ten times. This chain connects TRBV6-5 to TRBJ2-7; D might be TRBD1 or TRBD2, each matching 6 bases. The ends were cut back, 4 bases at V and 7 bases at J, with 17 bases in the middle. This CDR3 has 14 amino acids. Germline V gene sequence: CDR1 MNHEY, CDR2 SVGAGI. The CDR3 spells CASSSRGAGFEQYF. CDR3 nucleotides: TGTGCCAGCAGTTCCAGGGGCGCGGGATTTGAGCAGTACTTC.

This clonotype was found many times. V gene TRBV9 combines with J gene TRBJ1-5; TRBD1 is a possible D gene (5 bases). The V gene's germline CDR1 is SGDLS and CDR2 YYNGEE. The CDR3 length is 16 residues. The ends were cut back, 0 bases at V and 7 bases at J, with 17 bases in the middle. CDR3: CASSVGGRDFGQPQHF. The CDR3 DNA reads TGTGCCAGCAGCGTAGGGGGCAGGGATTTTGGGCAGCCCCAGCATTTT.

The chain recombines TRBV20-1 with TRBJ1-6; maybe TRBD1 (6 bases). This CDR3 has 14 residues. Trimming cost V 5 bases and J 10 bases, with 18 bases left between them. The germline V gene has CDR1 DFQATT and CDR2 SNEGSKA (reference sequence). The CDR3 DNA follows: TGCAGTGCTCGCACGGGGGCCTGGGGATCACCCCTCCACTTT. This codes for CSARTGAWGSPLHF.

This clonotype was observed once. This chain links TRBV5-4 with TRBJ2-3; 12 nucleotides line up with TRBD2. CDR3 length equals 17 residues. The junction had 3 bases not matched to a gene; V was cut back by 1 base and J by 0 bases. The germline CDR1 and CDR2 sequences are SGHNT and YYREEE (reference sequence). The CDR3 reads CASSLTSGRRSTDTQYF. Written as DNA, the CDR3 is TGTGCCAGCAGCTTGACTAGCGGGAGGAGGAGCACAGATACGCAGTATTTT.

Notes on this clonotype: Here the CDR3 omits its conserved ending phenylalanine or tryptophan, so a read error is the likely source. It is unclear where the CDR3 begins or ends on the DNA, so no DNA is shown, and the CDR3 is as TCRdb lists it. This chain links TRBV5-1 with TRBJ2-2; TRBD2, the table's D call, was not compared with the DNA. The CDR3 contains 15 residues when both ends are counted. Germline CDR1 and CDR2: SGHRS and YFSETQ. The CDR3 reads CASSPGLAGAGELFL.

This clonotype was seen at least ten times. The J gene is TRBJ2-3, the V gene TRBV4-2; 13 bases fit TRBD2. Germline V CDR1 and CDR2: LGHNA, YNFKEQ. The CDR3 has 16 amino acids. After removal of 5 bases from V and 5 bases from J, the junction contained 7 bases not matched to a gene. The CDR3 reads CASSYGLAGVGDTQYF. CDR3 nucleotide sequence: TGTGCCAGCAGCTACGGACTAGCGGGGGTTGGAGATACGCAGTATTTT.

There are a few counts of this clonotype. This could be a read error, since a much larger clone is one nucleotide away. V usage is TRBV7-3 and J usage is TRBJ2-3, with 10 bases identical to TRBD2. This CDR3 has 18 residues. Per the germline V gene, CDR1 is SGHTA and CDR2 is FQGTGA. The CDR3 DNA sequence: TGTACCAGCAGCTTATCCCCCCTAGCGGGAGACCTGGGAGATACGCAGTATTTT. This gives the protein CTSSLSPLAGDLGDTQYF.

This clonotype was observed at least ten times. J is TRBJ2-7 and V is TRBV7-2; possibly TRBD1 or TRBD2 for D (5 bases each). CDR1 SGHTA and CDR2 FQGNSA come from the germline V gene. This CDR3 region has 14 residues. With 2 bases removed from V and 2 bases from J, the gap between germline ends came to 10 bases. CDR3 in DNA: TGTGCCAGCAGCTTATGGGACGCAACCTACGAGCAGTACTTC. It specifies CASSLWDATYEQYF.

V and J are TRBV6-1 and TRBJ1-6; D ambiguous. The CDR3 length is 10 residues. The germline V gene encodes CDR1 MNHNS and CDR2 SASEGT. With 4 bases removed from V and 11 bases from J, the gap between germline ends came to 3 bases. The CDR3 region is CASSGAPLHF. CDR3 nucleotides: TGTGCCAGCAGTGGGGCACCCCTCCACTTT.

This clonotype is a singleton in its sample. A single base separates this from a much larger clone, so it may be a read error. This chain links TRBV6-4 with TRBJ2-3; 11 nucleotides align to TRBD2. Germline CDR1 reads MRHNA; CDR2 reads SNTAGT. V lost 5 bases, J lost 6 bases, and 7 bases stayed unmatched. The CDR3 has 15 amino acids. CDR3 in amino acids: CASSLSGRAADTQYF. CDR3 nucleotide sequence: TGTGCCAGCAGTCTTAGCGGGAGGGCCGCCGATACGCAGTATTTT.

In its sample, this clonotype was seen many times. The genes are TRBV7-2 and TRBJ1-4, with 8 bases aligning to TRBD1. CDR1 and CDR2 (germline): SGHTA, FQGNSA. There are 15 residues in the CDR3. Trimming at V came to 3 bases and at J to 6 bases, leaving 6 bases not matched to a gene. The CDR3 region is CASSFSRGLYEKLFF. DNA for the CDR3: TGTGCCAGCAGCTTTTCCAGGGGGCTATATGAAAAACTGTTTTTT.

About this clonotype: A much more abundant neighbour one base away suggests this may be a read error. This rearrangement joins TRBV20-1 to TRBJ2-7; 7 bases map to TRBD2. Germline-derived CDR1 and CDR2 are DFQATT and SNEGSKA (reference sequence). The CDR3 has 13 amino acids. The DNA for the CDR3 is TGCAGTGGGACGGGAGGCCCGATATACGCGCAGTACTTC. This codes for CSGTGGPIYAQYF.

Ten or more counts support this clonotype. V is TRBV30 and J is TRBJ2-3; TRBD2 is a possible D gene (5 bases). CDR1 is GTSNPN and CDR2 is SVGIG in the germline V gene (reference sequence). The CDR3 covers 15 residues. V was pared by 3 bases and J by 0 bases, with 13 bases between. The CDR3 protein is CAWSTGLRSTDTQYF. CDR3 bases: TGTGCCTGGAGCACCGGACTCCGTAGCACAGATACGCAGTATTTT.

Ten or more counts support this clonotype. The chain couples TRBV7-6 to TRBJ1-3; D is unclear. V lost 7 bases and J 4 bases, leaving 5 bases between the germline ends. The CDR3 runs to 11 residues. Looked up from germline, CDR1 is SGHVS and CDR2 is FNYEAQ. This chain's CDR3 is CASTGGNTIYF. The CDR3 bases are TGTGCCAGCACGGGGGGAAACACCATATATTTT.

This clonotype has ten or more counts. The chain carries TRBV20-1 and TRBJ2-7, with TRBD1 matching 7 bases. The CDR3 contains 14 residues. The V and J ends lost 2 bases and 0 bases, in that order; junction bases with no gene match: 4. The germline V gene encodes CDR1 DFQATT and CDR2 SNEGSKA (reference sequence). The CDR3 is CSARNRDSSYEQYF. In DNA, the CDR3 is TGCAGTGCTAGAAACAGGGACAGCTCCTACGAGCAGTACTTC.